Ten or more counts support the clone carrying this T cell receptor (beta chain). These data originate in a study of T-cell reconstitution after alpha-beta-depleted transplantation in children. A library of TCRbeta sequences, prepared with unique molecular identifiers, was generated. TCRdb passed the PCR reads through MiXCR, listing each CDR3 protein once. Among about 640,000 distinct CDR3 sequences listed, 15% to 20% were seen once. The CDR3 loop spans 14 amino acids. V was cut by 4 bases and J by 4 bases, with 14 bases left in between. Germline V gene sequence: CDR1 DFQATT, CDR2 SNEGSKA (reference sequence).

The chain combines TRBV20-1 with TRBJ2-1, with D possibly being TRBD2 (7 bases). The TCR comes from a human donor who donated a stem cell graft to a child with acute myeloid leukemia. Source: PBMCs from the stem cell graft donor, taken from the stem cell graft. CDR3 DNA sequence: TGCAGTGCTATTCGAGGGGGGGAATACAATGAGCAGTTCTTC. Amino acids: CSAIRGGEYNEQFF.